Listed here are 7 T cell receptor beta chains from one sample, sequenced in a study of shared clonotypes between healthy human individuals. Data came from immunoSEQ multiplex PCR; TCRdb stores just in-frame clones and leaves some out. The table lists 2 million to 2.5 million clones, about 92% of them singletons, with around 1.7% in the top ten. CD45RO-negative cells were positively selected for CCR7, leaving out terminally differentiated effector memory CD45RA+ cells. The sample consisted of naive CD8+ T cells from PBMCs. Receptor source: a man between 18 and 35 years old in good health. Some clones in this sample may be carry-over from other donors' samples.

The rearrangement joins TRBV4-3 to TRBJ1-1; tentative D call: TRBD1 (5 bases). The V gene lost 0 bases and the J gene lost 1 base, with 21 bases spanning the gap. This CDR3 region has 19 residues. Germline CDR1 reads LGHNA; CDR2 reads YSLEER. The CDR3, as DNA: TGCGCCAGCAGCCAAGATCTCCCCCCAGCCGGGGCAGAGAACACTGAAGCTTTCTTT. Residues: CASSQDLPPAGAENTEAFF.

In its sample, this clone was seen once. The gene calls are TRBV27 and TRBJ2-1; 11 bases align to TRBD2. V was clipped by 6 bases and J by 7 bases; unmatched bases: 11. This CDR3 is built from 16 residues. Germline V lookup: CDR1 MNHEY, CDR2 SMNVEV (reference sequence). CDR3 in amino acids: CASSFTPGLAENEQFF. In DNA, the CDR3 is TGTGCCAGCAGCTTCACCCCGGGACTAGCGGAGAATGAGCAGTTCTTC.

The chain combines TRBV29-1 with TRBJ1-4, with 9 positions matching TRBD1. Per germline, CDR1 SQVTM and CDR2 ANQGSEA. The CDR3 contains 13 residues. This CDR3 is CSATGTGWEKLFF. Written as DNA, the CDR3 is TGCAGTGCTACCGGGACAGGGTGGGAAAAACTGTTTTTT.

The V call is TRBV2, the J call TRBJ1-2, with TRBD1 as a possible D gene (5 bases). V was shortened by 7 bases and J by 5 bases, with 17 bases between the two germline ends. This CDR3 has 14 amino acids. The germline V gene has CDR1 SNHLY and CDR2 FYNNEI. The CDR3 protein is CASKRSPGGYGYTF. The CDR3 DNA reads TGTGCCAGCAAAAGATCCCCCGGGGGGTATGGCTACACCTTC.

The V and J genes are TRBV6-6 and TRBJ1-4; TRBD1 is a possible D gene (5 bases). This CDR3 region has 12 residues. CDR1 is MNHNY, CDR2 SVGAGI, per germline (reference sequence). V lost 1 base to trimming and J lost 8 bases, with 5 bases between them. CDR3 amino acids: CASSYWGEKLFF. The CDR3 nucleotides read TGTGCCAGCAGTTACTGGGGCGAAAAACTGTTTTTT.

CDR3 amino acids: CASKATRGTEAFF. The DNA for the CDR3 is TGTGCCAGCAAGGCTACCAGAGGGACTGAAGCTTTCTTT. The J gene is TRBJ1-1, the V gene TRBV7-9; no clear D. Germline V CDR1 and CDR2: SEHNR, FQNEAQ (reference sequence). V lost 7 bases and J lost 5, with 14 bases in between. The CDR3 extends over 13 amino acids. Based on the CDR3 plus reference TRBV7-9 and TRBJ1-1, the full variable domain is DTGVSQNPRHKITKRGQNVTFRCDPISEHNRLYWYRQTLGQGPEFLTYFQNEAQLEKSRLLSDRFSAERPKGSFSTLEIQRTEQGDSAMYLCASKATRGTEAFFGQGTRLTVV.

The chain couples TRBV7-3 to TRBJ2-1; TRBD1 matches 9 bases. The CDR3 totals 16 residues. The V gene end was trimmed by 2 bases and the J gene end by 6 bases; junction bases not matched to a gene: 8. Germline V gene data show CDR1 as SGHTA and CDR2 as FQGTGA. In nucleotides, the CDR3 is TGTGCCAGCAGCTTAGGACCCGGGACAGGGTCCAATGAGCAGTTCTTC. Translated: CASSLGPGTGSNEQFF.